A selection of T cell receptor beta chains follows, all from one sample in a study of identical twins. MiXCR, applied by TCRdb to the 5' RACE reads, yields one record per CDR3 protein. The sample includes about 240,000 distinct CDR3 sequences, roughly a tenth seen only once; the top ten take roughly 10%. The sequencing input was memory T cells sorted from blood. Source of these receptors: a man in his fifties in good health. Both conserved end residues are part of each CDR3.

CSALGLAAITNEQFF	15	TRBV20-1	TRBJ2-1
CASSLERGASYTF	13	TRBV5-1	TRBJ1-2
CSARGEVVETQYF	13	TRBV20-1	TRBJ2-5
CASSDSGTTNTEAFF	15	TRBV4-3	TRBJ1-1
CASSQDVVGSGNTIYF	16	TRBV14	TRBJ1-3
CASSPPVGEQYF	12	TRBV18	TRBJ2-7
CASSQGVAKNIQYF	14	TRBV4-2	TRBJ2-4
CASSYKASGNGFYEQYF	17	TRBV7-2	TRBJ2-7
CASRPGPSNEQFF	13	TRBV2	TRBJ2-1
CAISGDFTSSYEQYF	15	TRBV10-3	TRBJ2-7
CASTPGRYTDTQYF	14	TRBV2	TRBJ2-3
CASSQDLGGVRSEKLFF	17	TRBV4-3	TRBJ1-4
CASSSLGLAVINNEQFF	17	TRBV28	TRBJ2-1
CASSYSIWTTYEQYF	15	TRBV6-2/TRBV6-3	TRBJ2-7
CASSLSGDSNQPQHF	15	TRBV5-1	TRBJ1-5
CASSKDTSNTEAFF	14	TRBV5-1	TRBJ1-1
CAIREEPSGGGSDTQYF	17	TRBV10-3	TRBJ2-3
CASNMDFGGTEAFF	14	TRBV6-1	TRBJ1-1
CASSSLREGGHQPQHF	16	TRBV27	TRBJ1-5
CASRKNAVLHF	11	TRBV7-2	TRBJ1-6
CASSLEAGRAVTSPRVYGYTF	21	TRBV5-4	TRBJ1-2
CASSLEILGVNEQFF	15	TRBV11-1	TRBJ2-1
CASSVGPPPSYEQYF	15	TRBV9	TRBJ2-7
CASSLLAGVGGTDTQYF	17	TRBV28	TRBJ2-3
CSARDLGGYYEQYF	14	TRBV20-1	TRBJ2-7